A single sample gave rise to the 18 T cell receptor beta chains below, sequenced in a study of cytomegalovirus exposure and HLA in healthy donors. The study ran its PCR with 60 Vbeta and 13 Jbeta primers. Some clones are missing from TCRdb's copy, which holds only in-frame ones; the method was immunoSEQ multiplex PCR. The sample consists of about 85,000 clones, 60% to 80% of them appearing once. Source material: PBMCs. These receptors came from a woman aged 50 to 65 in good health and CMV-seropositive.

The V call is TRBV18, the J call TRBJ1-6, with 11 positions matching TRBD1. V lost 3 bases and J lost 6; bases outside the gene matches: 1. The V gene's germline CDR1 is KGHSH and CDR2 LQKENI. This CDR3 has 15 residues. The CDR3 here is CASSPGQGANSPLHF. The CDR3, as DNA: TGTGCCAGCTCACCTGGACAGGGGGCTAATTCACCCCTCCACTTT.

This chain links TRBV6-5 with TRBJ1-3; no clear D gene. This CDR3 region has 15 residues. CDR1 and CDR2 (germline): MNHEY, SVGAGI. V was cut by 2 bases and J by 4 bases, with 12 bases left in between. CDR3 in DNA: TGTGCCAGCAGTTACGGTGTGGGCCACGGAAACACCATATATTTT. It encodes CASSYGVGHGNTIYF.

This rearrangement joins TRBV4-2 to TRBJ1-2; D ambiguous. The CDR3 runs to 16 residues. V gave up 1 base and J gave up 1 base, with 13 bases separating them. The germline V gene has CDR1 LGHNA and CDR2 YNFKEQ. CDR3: CASSQGGLGSNYGYTF. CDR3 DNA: TGTGCCAGCAGCCAAGGTGGGCTCGGCAGTAACTATGGCTACACCTTC.

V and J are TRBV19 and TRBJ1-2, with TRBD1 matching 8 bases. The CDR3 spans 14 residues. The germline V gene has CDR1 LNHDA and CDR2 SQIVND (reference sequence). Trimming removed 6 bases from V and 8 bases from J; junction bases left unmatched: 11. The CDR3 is CASSPTGVGRGYTF. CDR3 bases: TGTGCCAGTAGCCCGACAGGGGTAGGTCGCGGCTACACCTTC.

In DNA form, the CDR3 reads TGTGCCAGCAGTGAGGTGAGACTAGCGGTCTACAATGAGCAGTTCTTC. The encoded protein is CASSEVRLAVYNEQFF. The V gene is TRBV2, the J gene TRBJ2-1; 9 nucleotides line up with TRBD2. Losses at the gene ends were 3 bases for V and 3 bases for J; bases not matched to a gene: 6. The CDR3 is 16 residues long. The germline gives CDR1 SNHLY, CDR2 FYNNEI.

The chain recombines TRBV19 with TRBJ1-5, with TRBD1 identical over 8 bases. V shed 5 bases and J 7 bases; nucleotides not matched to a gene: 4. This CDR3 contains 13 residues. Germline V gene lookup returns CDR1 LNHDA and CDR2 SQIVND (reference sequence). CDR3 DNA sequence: TGTGCCAGTAGTCTCACAGGGGGGCAGCCCCAGCATTTT. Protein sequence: CASSLTGGQPQHF.

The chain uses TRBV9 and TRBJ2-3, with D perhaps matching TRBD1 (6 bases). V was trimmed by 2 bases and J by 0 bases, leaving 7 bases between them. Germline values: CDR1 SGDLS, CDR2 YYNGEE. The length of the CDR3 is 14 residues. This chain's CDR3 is CASSVRGSTDTQYF. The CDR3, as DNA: TGTGCCAGCAGCGTCAGGGGTAGCACAGATACGCAGTATTTT.

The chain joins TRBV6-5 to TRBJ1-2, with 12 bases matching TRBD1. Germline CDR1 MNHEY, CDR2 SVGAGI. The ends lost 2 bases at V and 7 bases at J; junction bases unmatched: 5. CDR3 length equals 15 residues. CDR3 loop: CASSYGGQGAFGYTF. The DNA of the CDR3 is TGTGCCAGCAGTTACGGGGGACAGGGGGCGTTTGGCTACACCTTC.

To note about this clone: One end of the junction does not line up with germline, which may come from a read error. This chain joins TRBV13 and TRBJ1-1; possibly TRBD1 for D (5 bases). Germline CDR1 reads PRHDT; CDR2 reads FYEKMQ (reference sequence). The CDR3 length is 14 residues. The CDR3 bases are TGTACCAGCAGCTTAGGCGGGGGGGGCACTGAAGCTTTCTTT. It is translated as CTSSLGGGGTEAFF.

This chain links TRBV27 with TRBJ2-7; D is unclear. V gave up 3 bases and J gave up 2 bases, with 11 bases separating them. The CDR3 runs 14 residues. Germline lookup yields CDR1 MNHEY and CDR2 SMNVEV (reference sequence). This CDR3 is CASSLERAPYEQYV. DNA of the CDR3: TGTGCCAGCAGTTTGGAGAGAGCCCCCTACGAGCAGTACGTC.

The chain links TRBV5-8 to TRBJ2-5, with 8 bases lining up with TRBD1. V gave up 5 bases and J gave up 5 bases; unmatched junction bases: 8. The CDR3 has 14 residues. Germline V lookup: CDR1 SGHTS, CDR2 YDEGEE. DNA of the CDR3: TGTGCCAGCAGAGAGCGACAGGGGTCGGAGACCCAGTACTTC. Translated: CASRERQGSETQYF.

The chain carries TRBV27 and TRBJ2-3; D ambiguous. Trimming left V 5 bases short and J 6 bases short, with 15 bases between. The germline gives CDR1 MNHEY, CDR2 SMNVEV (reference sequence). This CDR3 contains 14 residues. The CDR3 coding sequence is TGTGCCAGCAGTGGAGCCGCCAATGTGGATACGCAGTATTTT. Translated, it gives CASSGAANVDTQYF.

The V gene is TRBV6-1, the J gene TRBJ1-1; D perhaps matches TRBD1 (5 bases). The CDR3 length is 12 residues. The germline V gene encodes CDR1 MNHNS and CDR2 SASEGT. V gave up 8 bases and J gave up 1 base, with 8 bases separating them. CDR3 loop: CASAGPNTEAFF. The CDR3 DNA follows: TGTGCCAGCGCAGGGCCGAACACTGAAGCTTTCTTT.

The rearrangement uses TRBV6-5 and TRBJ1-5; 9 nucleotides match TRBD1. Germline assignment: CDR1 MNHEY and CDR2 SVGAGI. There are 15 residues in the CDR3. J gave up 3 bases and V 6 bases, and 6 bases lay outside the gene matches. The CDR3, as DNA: TGTGCCAGCAGCCCAACAGGGGGCGTCAATCAGCCCCAGCATTTT. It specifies CASSPTGGVNQPQHF.

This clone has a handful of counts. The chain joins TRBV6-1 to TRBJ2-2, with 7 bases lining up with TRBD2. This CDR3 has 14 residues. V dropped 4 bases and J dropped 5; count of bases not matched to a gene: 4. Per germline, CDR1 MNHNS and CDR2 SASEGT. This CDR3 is CASSAGRETGELFF. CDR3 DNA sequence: TGTGCCAGCAGTGCGGGGAGGGAAACCGGGGAGCTGTTTTTT.

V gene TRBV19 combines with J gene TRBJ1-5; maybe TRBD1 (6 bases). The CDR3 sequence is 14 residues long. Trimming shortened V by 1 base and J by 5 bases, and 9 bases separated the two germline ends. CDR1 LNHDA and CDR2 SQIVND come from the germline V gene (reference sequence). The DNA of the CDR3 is TGTGCCAGTAGTATAGGACAGGCCCATCAGCCCCAGCATTTT. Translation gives CASSIGQAHQPQHF.

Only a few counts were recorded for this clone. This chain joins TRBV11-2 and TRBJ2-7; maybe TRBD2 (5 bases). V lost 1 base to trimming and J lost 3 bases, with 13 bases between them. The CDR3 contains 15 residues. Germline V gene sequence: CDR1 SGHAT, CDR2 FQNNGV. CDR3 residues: CASSLGGLRIYEQYF. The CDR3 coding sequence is TGTGCCAGCAGCTTAGGAGGGCTAAGGATCTACGAGCAGTACTTC.

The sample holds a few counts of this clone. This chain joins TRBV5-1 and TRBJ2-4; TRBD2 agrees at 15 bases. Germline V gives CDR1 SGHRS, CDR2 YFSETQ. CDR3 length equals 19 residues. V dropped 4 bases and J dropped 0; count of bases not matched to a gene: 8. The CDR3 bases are TGCGCCAGCAGCATACACTGGACTAGCGGGAGGGTAGCCAAAAACATTCAGTACTTC. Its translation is CASSIHWTSGRVAKNIQYF.